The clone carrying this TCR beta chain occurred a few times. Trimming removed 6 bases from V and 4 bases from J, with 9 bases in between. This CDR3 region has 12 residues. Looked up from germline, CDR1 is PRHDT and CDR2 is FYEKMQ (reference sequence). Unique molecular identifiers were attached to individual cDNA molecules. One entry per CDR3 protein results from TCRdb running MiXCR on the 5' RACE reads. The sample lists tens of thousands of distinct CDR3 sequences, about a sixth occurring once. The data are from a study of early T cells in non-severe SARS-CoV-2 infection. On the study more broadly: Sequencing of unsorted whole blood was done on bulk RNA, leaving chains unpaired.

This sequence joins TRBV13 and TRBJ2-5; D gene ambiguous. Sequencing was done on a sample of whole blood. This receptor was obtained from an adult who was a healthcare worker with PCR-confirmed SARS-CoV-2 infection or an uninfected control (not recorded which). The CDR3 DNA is TGTGCCAGCAGGCGTGCTAGAGAGACCCAGTACTTC. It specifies CASRRARETQYF.